This TCR beta chain was identified in a study of molecular identifiers for immune sequencing clone quantification. Notes on the study in general: Among around 970,000 naive cells, spiked Jurkat TCR RNA from a single cell was reportedly detectable. Beyond 20 RNA copies, clones held over 97% of effector molecules, compared with under 1% in naive cells.

In regard to this clonotype: Its antigen is as yet unknown.

Preparation of naive CD8 libraries involved roughly 17,000 to 1,000,000 sorted cells and 10%, 30% or 50% RNA. A CD8+CD4-CCR7+CD45RA+ gate was used to sort naive CD8 T cells. Looked up from germline, CDR1 is SEHNR and CDR2 is FQNEAQ (reference sequence). The V end lost 4 bases, the J end lost 7 bases, and 15 bases lay between the germline ends. The CDR3 is 14 amino acids. One entry per CDR3 protein results from TCRdb running MiXCR on the PCR reads. The data hold under 350,000 distinct CDR3 sequences, with about 22% observed a single time. The J gene is TRBJ2-3, the V gene TRBV7-9; D remains unclear. Sequences were obtained from naive CD8+ T cells from blood, with Jurkat cell RNA spiked in. Subset reported: FACS-sorted CD8+CD4-CCR7+CD45RA+ naive T cells. The receptor was isolated from a human donor in good health. Some libraries in this study had Jurkat cell RNA spiked in. The CDR3 DNA is TGTGCCAGCAGCTCAATTATAGGATCAAATACGCAGTATTTT. Translation gives CASSSIIGSNTQYF. The complete variable domain, with remaining parts taken from reference TRBV7-9 and TRBJ2-3, reads DTGVSQNPRHKITKRGQNVTFRCDPISEHNRLYWYRQTLGQGPEFLTYFQNEAQLEKSRLLSDRFSAERPKGSFSTLEIQRTEQGDSAMYLCASSSIIGSNTQYFGPGTRLTVL.